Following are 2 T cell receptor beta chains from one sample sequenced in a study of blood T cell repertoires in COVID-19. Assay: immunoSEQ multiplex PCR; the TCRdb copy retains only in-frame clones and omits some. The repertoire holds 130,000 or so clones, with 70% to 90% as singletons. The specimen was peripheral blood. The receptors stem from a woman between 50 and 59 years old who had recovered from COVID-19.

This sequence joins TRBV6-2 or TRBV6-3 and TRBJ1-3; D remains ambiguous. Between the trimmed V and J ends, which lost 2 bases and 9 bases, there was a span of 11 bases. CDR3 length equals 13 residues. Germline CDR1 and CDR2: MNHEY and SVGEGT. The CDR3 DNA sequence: TGTGCCAGCAGTTACGGCGATAGAGGCACCATATATTTT. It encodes CASSYGDRGTIYF.

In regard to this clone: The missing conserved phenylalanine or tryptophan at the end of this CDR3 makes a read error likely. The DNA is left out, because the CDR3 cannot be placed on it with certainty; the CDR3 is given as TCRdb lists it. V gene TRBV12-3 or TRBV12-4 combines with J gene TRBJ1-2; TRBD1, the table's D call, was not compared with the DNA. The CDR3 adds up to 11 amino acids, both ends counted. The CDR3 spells CASSLGGGQVL.